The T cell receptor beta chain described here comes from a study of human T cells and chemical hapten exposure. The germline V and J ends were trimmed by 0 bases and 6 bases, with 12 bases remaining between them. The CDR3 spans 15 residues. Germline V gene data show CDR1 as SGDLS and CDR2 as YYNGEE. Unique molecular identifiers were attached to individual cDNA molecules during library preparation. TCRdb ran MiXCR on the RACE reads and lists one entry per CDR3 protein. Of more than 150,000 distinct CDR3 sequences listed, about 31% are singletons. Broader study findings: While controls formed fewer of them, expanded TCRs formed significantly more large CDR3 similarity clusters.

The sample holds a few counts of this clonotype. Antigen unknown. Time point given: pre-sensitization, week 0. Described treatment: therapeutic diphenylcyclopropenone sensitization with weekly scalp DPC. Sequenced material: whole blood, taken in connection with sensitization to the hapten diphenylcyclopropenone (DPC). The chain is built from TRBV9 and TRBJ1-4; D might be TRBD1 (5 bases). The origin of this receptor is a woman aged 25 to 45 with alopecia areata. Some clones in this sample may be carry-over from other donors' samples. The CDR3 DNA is TGTGCCAGCAGCGTAGCTCAGGGAAGCGATGAAAAACTGTTTTTT. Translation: CASSVAQGSDEKLFF.